The rows below give T cell receptor beta chains drawn from one sample of a study of PD-1 blockade in classical Hodgkin lymphoma. Sequenced by immunoSEQ multiplex PCR; TCRdb stores in-frame clones only, minus some. The sample shows about 33,000 clones, approximately 68% of them seen only once. Sequencing was performed on peripheral blood mononuclear cells (PBMCs), taken before the fourth cycle of nivolumab. Receptors were obtained from a human donor with classical Hodgkin lymphoma. Both conserved end residues are part of each CDR3. D genes are given only for firm matches. Clone size is given for some rows only: seen once, a few or many times, or a class if the clone is expanded.

D gene	V gene	J gene	clone size	CDR3 protein	CDR3 DNA
NA	TRBV9	TRBJ1-5	NA	CASSVVGLSGGGNQPQHF	TGTGCCAGCAGCGTAGTAGGACTTAGCGGGGGGGGCAATCAGCCCCAGCATTTT
NA	TRBV5-1	TRBJ2-2	NA	CASSSRLGSGELFF	TGCGCCAGCAGCTCCCGATTGGGCTCCGGGGAGCTGTTTTTT
NA	TRBV11-2	TRBJ1-4	NA	CASSGGVLGEKLFF	TGTGCCAGCAGCGGGGGGGTGTTAGGAGAAAAACTGTTTTTT
NA	TRBV2	TRBJ1-1	NA	CASSEEDRNTEAFF	TGTGCCAGCAGTGAAGAGGACAGGAACACTGAAGCTTTCTTT
TRBD1	TRBV6-5	TRBJ2-7	NA	CASSYHRDRGYEQYF	TGTGCCAGCAGTTACCACCGGGACAGGGGCTACGAGCAGTACTTC
NA	TRBV9	TRBJ2-2	NA	CASSPPDGELFF	TGTGCCAGCAGCCCCCCAGATGGGGAGCTGTTTTTT
NA	TRBV5-6	TRBJ1-4	NA	CASSRAQYRTGILDEKLFF	TGTGCCAGCAGCCGAGCCCAGTACCGGACCGGGATCTTAGATGAAAAACTGTTTTTT
NA	TRBV6-6	TRBJ1-5	few	CASKGTTNQPQHF	TGTGCCAGCAAGGGGACCACTAATCAGCCCCAGCATTTT
NA	TRBV18	TRBJ2-1	NA	CASSPPQRPLDNEQFF	TGTGCCAGCTCACCGCCCCAGCGGCCGCTCGACAATGAGCAGTTCTTC
NA	TRBV7-9	TRBJ1-4	few	CASRPETNIGTNEKLFF	TGTGCCAGCAGACCAGAAACGAACATTGGGACTAATGAAAAACTGTTTTTT
NA	TRBV27	TRBJ2-3	NA	CASSYLFSTDTQYF	TGTGCCAGCAGTTATCTTTTTAGCACAGATACGCAGTATTTT
NA	TRBV2	TRBJ2-4	NA	CASSEDGTVAKNIQYF	TGTGCCAGCAGTGAAGATGGTACAGTAGCCAAAAACATTCAGTACTTC
NA	TRBV11-2	TRBJ2-7	NA	CASSPMMGVEQYF	TGTGCCAGCAGCCCCATGATGGGGGTAGAGCAGTACTTC
NA	TRBV4-3	TRBJ1-1	NA	CASSQDSGRLNTEAFF	TGCGCCAGCAGCCAAGACTCCGGACGTCTTAACACTGAAGCTTTCTTT
NA	TRBV6-5	TRBJ1-1	NA	CASSPQNTEAFF	TGTGCCAGCAGCCCACAGAACACTGAAGCTTTCTTT
TRBD2	TRBV6-4	TRBJ2-6	few	CASSRLAGESGANVLTF	TGTGCCAGCAGTCGACTAGCGGGGGAATCTGGGGCCAACGTCCTGACTTTC
NA	TRBV4-2	TRBJ2-2	NA	CASTKETNTGELFF	TGTGCCAGCACTAAGGAGACGAACACCGGGGAGCTGTTTTTT
TRBD1	TRBV4-3	TRBJ2-6	NA	CASSQGQGFGANVLTF	TGCGCCAGCAGCCAAGGACAGGGCTTTGGGGCCAACGTCCTGACTTTC
NA	TRBV5-1	TRBJ1-2	NA	CASSLEGRTVGGYTF	TGCGCCAGCAGCTTGGAGGGTAGAACCGTGGGTGGCTACACCTTC
NA	TRBV10-1	TRBJ1-3	NA	CASADSSSGNTIYF	TGCGCCAGCGCTGACAGCAGCTCTGGAAACACCATATATTTT
NA	TRBV19	TRBJ1-5	NA	CASSPDGTSGNQPQHF	TGTGCCAGTAGTCCCGACGGGACGAGCGGCAATCAGCCCCAGCATTTT
TRBD1	TRBV6-5	TRBJ1-2	once	CASSFDRVGYGYTF	TGTGCCAGCAGTTTCGACAGGGTCGGCTATGGCTACACCTTC
TRBD1	TRBV27	TRBJ1-1	NA	CASSLTGATTEAFF	TGTGCCAGCAGTCTCACAGGGGCAACCACTGAAGCTTTCTTT
TRBD1	TRBV7-6	TRBJ2-7	NA	CASQDRAYEQYF	TGTGCCAGCCAGGACAGGGCCTACGAGCAGTACTTC
NA	TRBV9	TRBJ2-7	NA	CASSVAGTPTYEQYF	TGTGCCAGCAGCGTAGCCGGGACACCTACCTACGAGCAGTACTTC
NA	TRBV9	TRBJ2-3	NA	CASSPMTNTQYF	TGTGCCAGCAGCCCAATGACTAATACGCAGTATTTT